Detailed here is one T cell receptor beta chain. The data were obtained in a study of technical replicates of blood from four donors. Sequencing used immunoSEQ multiplex PCR; TCRdb keeps in-frame clones, though not all of them. The sample holds approximately 81,000 clones, approximately 96% seen once. This clonotype was obtained from a human donor in good health. The sample was T cells isolated from PBMCs.

The CDR3 coding sequence is TGTGCCAGCAGCGTTACAACACAGGGGTACAATGAGCAGTTCTTC. Its translation: CASSVTTQGYNEQFF. The genes are TRBV9 and TRBJ2-1; 7 nucleotides line up with TRBD1. This CDR3 spans 15 amino acids. Germline loops: CDR1 SGDLS, CDR2 YYNGEE. The trim removed 2 bases at V and 4 bases at J, leaving 6 bases unmatched.